Listed here is a single TCR beta chain. Antigen: not known. This sample is part of a study of regulatory T cells in long-lasting Graves disease. Study as a whole: Newly diagnosed Graves' patients had taken antithyroid drugs under 3 months.

Arm-PCR of CDR3 regions with iRepertoire HTBI primers generated TCR beta libraries. TCRdb passed the multiplex PCR reads through MiXCR, listing each CDR3 protein once. The profile shows approximately 400,000 distinct CDR3 sequences, over 12% of them singletons. Noted time point: newly diagnosed GD, antithyroid drugs for less than 3 months. After RNA was extracted from PBMCs, the TCR library was made from it. Findings of the study overall: The TCR repertoire of persistent Graves' patients was less diverse than that of newly diagnosed ones.

V was cut by 3 bases and J by 3 bases, with 9 bases left in between. The CDR3 is made up of 13 amino acids. The germline CDR1 and CDR2 sequences are DFQATT and SNEGSKA (reference sequence). These records were also assigned to another study, of T cells in Graves' hyperthyroidism and ophthalmopathy. That paper adds: Patients counted as stable if ophthalmopathy did not develop within 18 months. First-round RT-PCR of the TCR CDR3 relied on the HTBI primer set.

This TCR was sampled from a woman aged 40 to 50 with Graves disease. Sequencing used peripheral blood mononuclear cells (PBMCs), obtained at new diagnosis, from a patient treated with antithyroid drugs. The chain uses TRBV20-1 and TRBJ2-1, with D uncertain. This CDR3 is CSARRQVYNEQFF. CDR3 sequence (DNA): TGCAGTGCTAGGAGGCAGGTCTACAATGAGCAGTTCTTC.